This is a list of T cell receptor beta chains from one sample in a study of regulatory T cells in long-lasting Graves disease. Using its own MiXCR run on the multiplex PCR reads, TCRdb lists one record per CDR3 protein. Among fewer than 650,000 distinct CDR3 sequences, about 15% were seen once, and the ten largest hold around 12%. This same sample was also part of a study on T cells in Graves' hyperthyroidism and ophthalmopathy.

The specimen comprised peripheral blood mononuclear cells (PBMCs), sampled at new diagnosis, from a patient treated with antithyroid drugs. The receptors come from a young man with Graves disease. Each CDR3 is given with its conserved first and last residue. D genes are given only for firm matches. Only some rows state a clone size, as once, few, many or a class for expanded clones.

j_call,d_call,clone_size,v_call,cdr3_aa,cdr3_nt
TRBJ2-7,TRBD1,many,TRBV14,CASSPRTGGRDEQYF,TGTGCCAGCAGCCCCCGGACAGGTGGGCGCGACGAGCAGTACTTC
TRBJ2-1,TRBD1,NA,TRBV19,CASSPARDSGYNEQFF,TGTGCCAGTAGTCCAGCCCGGGACAGCGGATACAATGAGCAGTTCTTC
TRBJ1-3,TRBD1,NA,TRBV4-1,CASSLAGTAGNTIYF,TGCGCCAGCAGCCTAGCCGGGACAGCTGGAAACACCATATATTTT
TRBJ2-5,TRBD1,many,TRBV28,CASSLTGLAQETQYF,TGTGCCAGCAGCCTGACAGGGCTGGCTCAAGAGACCCAGTACTTC
TRBJ2-1,TRBD2,NA,TRBV11-2,CASSSVGAGAPYNEQFF,TGTGCCAGCAGCTCGGTAGGAGCGGGAGCGCCCTACAATGAGCAGTTCTTC
TRBJ2-1,TRBD2,NA,TRBV3-1,CASSQEYSGRGNYNEQFF,TGTGCCAGCAGCCAAGAGTATAGCGGGAGAGGGAATTACAATGAGCAGTTCTTC
TRBJ2-6,TRBD1,few,TRBV18,CASSDRVGSSGANVLTF,TGTGCCAGCTCCGACAGGGTTGGCTCCTCTGGGGCCAACGTCCTGACTTTC
TRBJ2-1,NA,NA,TRBV6-2/TRBV6-3,CASSYGHPYNEQFF,TGTGCCAGCAGTTACGGGCACCCCTACAATGAGCAGTTCTTC
TRBJ2-1,NA,many,TRBV7-8,CASSPSIGRPSSYNEQFF,TGTGCCAGCAGCCCAAGCATAGGGAGGCCGAGCTCCTACAATGAGCAGTTCTTC
TRBJ1-4,NA,NA,TRBV12-3/TRBV12-4,CASSLVGGRAEKLFF,TGTGCCAGCAGTTTAGTCGGAGGGAGGGCCGAAAAACTGTTTTTT
TRBJ1-1,NA,many,TRBV28,CASTVSLGDNTEAFF,TGTGCCAGCACCGTCTCGCTAGGGGACAACACTGAAGCTTTCTTT
TRBJ2-1,NA,few,TRBV19,CASSMELGDEQFF,TGTGCCAGTAGTATGGAGCTAGGCGATGAGCAGTTCTTC
TRBJ2-1,TRBD2,NA,TRBV11-2,CASSYTGLAVLNEQFF,TGTGCCAGCAGCTACACGGGACTAGCGGTGCTCAATGAGCAGTTCTTC
TRBJ2-1,TRBD2,NA,TRBV6-2/TRBV6-3,CASNHRTSNEQFF,TGTGCCAGCAACCATCGGACTAGCAATGAGCAGTTCTTC
TRBJ1-3,NA,few,TRBV5-1,CASSQTGDSGNTIYF,TGCGCCAGCAGCCAAACCGGAGACTCTGGAAACACCATATATTTT
TRBJ1-3,NA,NA,TRBV7-9,CASRENISVGNTIYF,TGTGCCAGCAGAGAAAATATCTCTGTTGGAAACACCATATATTTT
TRBJ1-4,NA,few,TRBV28,CASSLGQHEKLFF,TGTGCCAGCAGTCTAGGACAGCATGAAAAACTGTTTTTT
TRBJ1-4,NA,many,TRBV20-1,CSASGHPEKLFF,TGCAGTGCCTCAGGACACCCTGAAAAACTGTTTTTT
TRBJ1-1,TRBD1,many,TRBV12-3/TRBV12-4,CASHRSAQGRTEAFF,TGTGCCAGTCACCGGTCGGCACAGGGGCGCACTGAAGCTTTCTTT